This is a list of T cell receptor beta chains from one sample in a study of patients and donors after allogeneic stem cell transplantation. MiXCR, applied by TCRdb to the RT-PCR reads, yields one record per CDR3 protein. The data show approximately 98,000 distinct CDR3 sequences, with roughly 35% seen just once and around 25% held by the top ten. Sequencing was done on a sample of blood, either unsorted or a sorted T cell fraction (not recorded which). Source of these receptors: a human donor who was either an allogeneic HSCT recipient or a stem cell or donor lymphocyte infusion donor (not recorded which). It is not recorded whose cells these are; they may come from a transplant donor. Both conserved end residues are part of each CDR3. The D gene is left open where the match is weak. Clone size is not always given. Where it is, it says once, few, many or a class for expanded clones.

j_call v_call d_call clone_size cdr3_nt cdr3_aa
TRBJ2-1 TRBV29-1 TRBD2 few TGCAGCGTTAGGCGGGAGGGCCTCCGGCAGTTCTTC CSVRREGLRQFF
TRBJ2-1 TRBV20-1 TRBD2 once TGCAGTGCTAGCTTCGGACTAGCGGGAGATGAGCAGTTCTTC CSASFGLAGDEQFF
TRBJ2-5 TRBV9 . . TGTGCCAGCAGCGTAGGGGGACCGCGCCAAGAGACCCAGTACTTC CASSVGGPRQETQYF
TRBJ1-6 TRBV12-3/TRBV12-4 TRBD1 . TGTGCCAGCAGTTCTTCCGGGACAGGCAATTCACCCCTCCACTTT CASSSSGTGNSPLHF
TRBJ2-5 TRBV3-1 TRBD2 . TGTGCCAGCAGCCAAGATCCTAGCGGGAGCCTGGGGGACCAGTACTTC CASSQDPSGSLGDQYF
TRBJ2-4 TRBV20-1 . . TGCAGTGCGGCACAGGGCGTTGTTCAAGTGGCCAAAAACATTCTGTACTTC CSAAQGVVQVAKNILYF
TRBJ2-7 TRBV25-1 TRBD1 . TGTGCCAGCAGAGCTACAGGGGAAAGGGGCTACGAGCAGTACTTC CASRATGERGYEQYF
TRBJ1-5 TRBV7-2 . . TGCGCCAGCAGCTCGGGCTTATTTAATCAGCCCCAGCATTTT CASSSGLFNQPQHF
TRBJ2-7 TRBV15 . . TGTGCCACCAGCAGTACGGACTCTTACTCCTACGAGCAGTACTTC CATSSTDSYSYEQYF
TRBJ2-5 TRBV5-5 . once TGTGCCAGCAGCTTGGGACACCAGATCGGGGAGACCCAGTACTTC CASSLGHQIGETQYF
TRBJ2-1 TRBV29-1 . once TGCAGCGCCGGAGGGGGGCGGGCCTACAATGAGCAGTTCTTC CSAGGGRAYNEQFF
TRBJ1-1 TRBV12-3/TRBV12-4 . . TGTGCCAGCAGACCGAAGACGCCGATGAACACTGAAGCTTTCTTT CASRPKTPMNTEAFF
TRBJ1-5 TRBV6-5 . . TGTGCCAGCAGGTCCTCCCCCGAGGACTATCAGCCCCAGCATTTT CASRSSPEDYQPQHF
TRBJ2-5 TRBV10-3 TRBD2 once TGTGCCATCAGTGAGTTCCTGACTAGCGGACGAGAGACCCAGTACTTC CAISEFLTSGRETQYF
TRBJ2-5 TRBV10-3 . . TGTGCCATCAGTTTAAACCAAGAGACCCAGTACTTC CAISLNQETQYF
TRBJ2-7 TRBV7-6 . . TGTGCCAGCAGCCCCTTGGGACTCTCCCGGGGATTTTACGAGCAGTACTTC CASSPLGLSRGFYEQYF
TRBJ1-1 TRBV27 . few TGTGCCAGTTCTGGGGAGGCGGGTGGGCAAGCTTTCTTT CASSGEAGGQAFF
TRBJ1-2 TRBV24-1 . . TGTGCCACCAGTGATATGGGGATTGCGGAACCAAATGGCTACACCTTC CATSDMGIAEPNGYTF
TRBJ1-2 TRBV7-9 TRBD1 many TGTGCCAGCAGCTTAGGACAGGGGAGTTTGTGGGACTATGGCTACACCTTC CASSLGQGSLWDYGYTF
TRBJ2-5 TRBV29-1 TRBD2 . TGCAGCGTTGAGAGGACGGGAGGGGAGACCCAGTACTTC CSVERTGGETQYF
TRBJ2-1 TRBV12-3/TRBV12-4 TRBD1 . TGTGCCAGCAGTCACAGGGGGCCGGGAAATGAGCAGTTCTTC CASSHRGPGNEQFF
TRBJ2-7 TRBV5-1 . . TGCGCCAGCAGCTTGGCCTTCACCGCCTACGAGCAGTACTTC CASSLAFTAYEQYF
TRBJ1-1 TRBV6-5 . . TGTGCCAGCCGGTCGGGCAGGGTGACTGAAGCTTTCTTT CASRSGRVTEAFF
TRBJ2-5 TRBV6-5 . . TGTGCCAGCAGTTACTCGTTAGGACCTACGGAGACCCAGTACTTC CASSYSLGPTETQYF
TRBJ2-1 TRBV21-1 . . TGTGCCAGCAGCAAAGGAAATCCGACACTAGCGGGAGGCAATGAGCAGTTCTTC CASSKGNPTLAGGNEQFF
TRBJ2-7 TRBV12-3/TRBV12-4 . few TGTGCCAGCAGGGGGGTTAAGTCCTACGAGCAGTACTTC CASRGVKSYEQYF